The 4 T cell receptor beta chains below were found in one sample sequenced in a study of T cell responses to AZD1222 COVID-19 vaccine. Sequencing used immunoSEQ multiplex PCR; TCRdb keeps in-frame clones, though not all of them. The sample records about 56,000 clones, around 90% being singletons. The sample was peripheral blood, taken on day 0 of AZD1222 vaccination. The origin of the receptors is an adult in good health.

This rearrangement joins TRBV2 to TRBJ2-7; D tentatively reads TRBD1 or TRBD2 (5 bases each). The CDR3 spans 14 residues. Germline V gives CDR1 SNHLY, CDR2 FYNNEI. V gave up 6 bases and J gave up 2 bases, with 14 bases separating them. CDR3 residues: CASRGTLLAYEQYF. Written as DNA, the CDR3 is TGTGCCAGCAGAGGGACCCTTCTTGCCTACGAGCAGTACTTC.

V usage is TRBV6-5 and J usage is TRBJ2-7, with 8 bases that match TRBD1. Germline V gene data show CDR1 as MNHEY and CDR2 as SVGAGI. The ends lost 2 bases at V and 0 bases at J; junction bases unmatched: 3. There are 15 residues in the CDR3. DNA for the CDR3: TGTGCCAGCAGTTACGGGCAGGGGGCCTCCTACGAGCAGTACTTC. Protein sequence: CASSYGQGASYEQYF.

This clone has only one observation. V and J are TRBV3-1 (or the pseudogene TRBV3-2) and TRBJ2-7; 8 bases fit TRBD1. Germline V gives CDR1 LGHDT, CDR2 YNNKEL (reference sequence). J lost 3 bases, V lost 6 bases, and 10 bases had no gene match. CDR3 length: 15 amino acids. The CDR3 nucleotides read TGTGCCAGCAGTTCTTCCGGGACAGGAGGCTACGAGCAGTACTTC. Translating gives CASSSSGTGGYEQYF.

CDR3 nucleotide sequence: TGTGCCACCAGTGATGCAGGGACTTCCCACTCCTCCTACAATGAGCAGTTCTTC. The encoded protein is CATSDAGTSHSSYNEQFF. The chain recombines TRBV24-1 with TRBJ2-1; D is perhaps TRBD2 (6 bases). This CDR3 comprises 18 residues. V was cut by 3 bases and J by 0 bases, with 17 bases left in between. In germline, CDR1 is KGHDR, CDR2 SFDVKD.